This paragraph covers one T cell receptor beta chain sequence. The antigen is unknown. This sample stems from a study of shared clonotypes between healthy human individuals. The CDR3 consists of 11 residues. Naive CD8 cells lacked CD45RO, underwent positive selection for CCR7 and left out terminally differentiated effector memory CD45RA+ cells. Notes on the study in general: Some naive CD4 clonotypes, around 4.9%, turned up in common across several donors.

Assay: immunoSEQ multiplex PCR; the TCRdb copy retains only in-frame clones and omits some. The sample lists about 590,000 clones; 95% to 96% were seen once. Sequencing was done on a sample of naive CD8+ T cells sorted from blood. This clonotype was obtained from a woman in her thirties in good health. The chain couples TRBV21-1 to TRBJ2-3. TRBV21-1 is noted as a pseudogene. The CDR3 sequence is CARHDGNTQYF. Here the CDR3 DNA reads TGTGCCCGCCACGACGGAAATACGCAGTATTTT.